This TCR beta chain was sequenced in a study of cytomegalovirus exposure and HLA in healthy donors. Study outcomes and limitations: The analysis excluded some indistinguishable V segments, including TRBV6-2 and TRBV6-3. Later genetic work tied a missense DCLRE1C variant to beta-chain V and J trimming.

Vbeta (60) and Jbeta (13) primers were used in the PCR. How the authors handled the data: Unique TCR beta chains numbered roughly 83 million in a later analysis, with roughly 9.9 million shared. Clones were sequenced by immunoSEQ multiplex PCR, and TCRdb holds only the in-frame ones, with some missing. V and J calls and clone size come straight from that table; D and trimming were deduced from the DNA. The table includes about 98,000 clones, about 81% detected once. The CDR3 is made up of 17 amino acids. V gave up 3 bases and J gave up 9 bases; unmatched junction bases: 10. Per the germline V gene, CDR1 is SGHNT and CDR2 is YYREEE (reference sequence). A few counts support this clone. The antigen remains unidentified.

This clonotype was sampled from a man in his forties in good health and CMV-seronegative. Source material: PBMCs. The V gene is TRBV5-4, the J gene TRBJ2-1; TRBD2 matches 15 bases. The CDR3 loop reads CASSSSARTSGGGEQFF. In DNA, the CDR3 is TGTGCCAGCAGCTCCTCTGCGCGGACTAGCGGGGGGGGTGAGCAGTTCTTC.